This T cell receptor (beta chain) was identified in a study of blood T cell repertoires in COVID-19. Repertoires were generated with immunoSEQ multiplex PCR, while TCRdb's copy carries only in-frame clones and drops some. This table holds approximately 190,000 clones, roughly four fifths found once. Germline-derived CDR1 and CDR2 are MGHDK and SYGVNS. The CDR3 consists of 13 residues. V lost 0 bases, J lost 9 bases, and 5 bases stayed unmatched. The source material was peripheral blood. This clonotype was sampled from a man aged 30 to 45 with active or convalescent COVID-19. The J gene is TRBJ2-7, the V gene TRBV25-1; 7 bases are shared with TRBD2. CDR3 sequence (DNA): TGTGCCAGCAGTGAATATGCTCGGGAGGCGCAGTACTTC. It encodes CASSEYAREAQYF.